This paragraph covers one T cell receptor beta chain sequence. Its antigen is as yet unknown. This sample is drawn from a study of cytomegalovirus exposure and HLA in healthy donors. Study at large: Later analysis reported that the 120 or so validation repertoires shared the platform of the approximately 690 first-cohort repertoires.

Study outcomes and limitations: The study put 150 to 200 TCR beta chains on its list as cytomegalovirus-associated. In the 120 validation repertoires, about 94% of cluster scores exceeded 0, per a later analysis. In vitro confirmation showed three CMV-associated chains to be CMV antigen specific.

Looked up from germline, CDR1 is SGDLS and CDR2 is YYNGEE. CDR3 size: 12 residues. V dropped 4 bases and J dropped 7 bases, with 9 bases sitting between them. TCRdb's copy holds only in-frame clones and misses some; the assay was immunoSEQ multiplex PCR. Among over 50,000 clones listed, 80% to 95% were seen once. The sample was PBMCs. The receptor's source is a man aged 18 to 29 in good health and CMV-seropositive. V usage is TRBV9 and J usage is TRBJ2-1; D remains ambiguous. CDR3 bases: TGTGCCAGCAGCTTTTACCTAAATGAGCAGTTCTTC. Residues: CASSFYLNEQFF.